This T cell receptor (beta chain) was observed in a study of shared clonotypes between healthy human individuals. Findings and caveats of the study: Lower generation probabilities were found for non-shared clonotypes than for those shared by all four donors.

Comment on this clone: Its antigen is unknown.

CDR1 and CDR2 from the germline V gene are SNHLY and FYNNEI. The CDR3 has 15 amino acids. The V segment lost 5 bases and the J segment 3 bases; nucleotides outside the gene matches: 9. Generated by immunoSEQ multiplex PCR, the TCRdb table keeps only in-frame clones and is missing some. The sample has 2,500,000 or so clones, about 90% seen once. All donors were healthy HIV-negative adults lacking recent acute infections or vaccinations. CD45RA-negative memory and CD45RA+ naive subsets were split from the CD4+ cells. What was sequenced was naive CD4+ T cells from PBMCs. Documented subset: CD45RA+ positively selected. The chain combines TRBV2 with TRBJ2-5; 7 positions agree with TRBD1. This TCR came from a man between 18 and 35 years old in good health. Some clones in this sample may be carry-over from other donors' samples. This CDR3 is CASSLRQGTEETQYF. The CDR3 region has the DNA TGTGCCAGCAGTCTACGACAGGGAACTGAAGAGACCCAGTACTTC.